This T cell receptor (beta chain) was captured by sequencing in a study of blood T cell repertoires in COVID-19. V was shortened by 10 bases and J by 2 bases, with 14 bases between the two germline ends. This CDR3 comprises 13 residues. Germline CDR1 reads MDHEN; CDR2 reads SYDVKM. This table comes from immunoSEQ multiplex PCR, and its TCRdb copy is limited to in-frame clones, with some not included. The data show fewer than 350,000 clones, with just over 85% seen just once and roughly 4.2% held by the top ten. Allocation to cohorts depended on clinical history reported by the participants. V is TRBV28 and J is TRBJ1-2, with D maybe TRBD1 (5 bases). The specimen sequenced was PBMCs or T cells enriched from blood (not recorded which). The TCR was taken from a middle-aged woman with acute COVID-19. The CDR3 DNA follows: TGTGCCACCCTGGGACGGGAGAACTATGGCTACACCTTC. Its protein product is CATLGRENYGYTF.